This T cell receptor (beta chain) was profiled in a study of blood T cell repertoires in COVID-19. In the study overall: Material from acute and convalescent COVID-19 was sourced from the United States, Italy and Spain. T cells, B-cell-depleted T cells, or PBMCs provided the cDNA or gDNA that served as material.

Germline V gene lookup returns CDR1 MNHEY and CDR2 SMNVEV (reference sequence). This CDR3 comprises 15 residues. Trimming took off 5 bases at V and 0 bases at J, with 11 bases between the two ends. Original handling: Nucleated cell number was recorded as an estimate derived from reference gene primer amplification. Assay: immunoSEQ multiplex PCR; the TCRdb copy retains only in-frame clones and omits some. The V and J calls and clone size are taken from that table; D and trimming were inferred from the DNA. The data show 50,000 to 60,000 clones, over 75% seen once. V and J are TRBV27 and TRBJ2-1, with D possibly being TRBD1 (5 bases). The source is a middle-aged man with acute or convalescent COVID-19. Specimen: peripheral blood. The CDR3 sequence is CASSPRQSSYNEQFF. The CDR3 region has the DNA TGTGCCAGCAGTCCTCGACAGAGCTCCTACAATGAGCAGTTCTTC.